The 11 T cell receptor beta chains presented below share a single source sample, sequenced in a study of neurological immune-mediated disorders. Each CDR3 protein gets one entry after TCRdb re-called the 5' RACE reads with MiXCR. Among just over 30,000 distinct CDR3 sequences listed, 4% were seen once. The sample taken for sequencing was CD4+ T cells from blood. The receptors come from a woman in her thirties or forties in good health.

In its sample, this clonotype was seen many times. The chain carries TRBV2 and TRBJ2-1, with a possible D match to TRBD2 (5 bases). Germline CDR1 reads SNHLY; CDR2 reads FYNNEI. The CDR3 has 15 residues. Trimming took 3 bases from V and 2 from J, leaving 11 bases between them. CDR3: CASSEESGAYNEQFF. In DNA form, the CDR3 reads TGTGCCAGCAGTGAGGAAAGCGGTGCCTACAATGAGCAGTTCTTC.

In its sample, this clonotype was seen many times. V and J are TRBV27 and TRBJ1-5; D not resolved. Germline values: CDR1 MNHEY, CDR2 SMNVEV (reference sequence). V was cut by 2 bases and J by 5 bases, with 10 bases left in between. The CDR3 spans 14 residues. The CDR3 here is CASSLGAGDQPQHF. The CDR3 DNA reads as TGTGCCAGCAGTTTAGGCGCGGGCGATCAGCCCCAGCATTTT.

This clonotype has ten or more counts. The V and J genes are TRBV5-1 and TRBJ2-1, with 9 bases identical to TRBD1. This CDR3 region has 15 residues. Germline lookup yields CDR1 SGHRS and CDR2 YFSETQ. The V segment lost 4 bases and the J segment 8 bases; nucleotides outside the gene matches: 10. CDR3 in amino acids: CASSPRTGDADEQFF. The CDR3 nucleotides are TGCGCCAGCAGCCCTCGGACAGGGGACGCCGATGAGCAGTTCTTC.

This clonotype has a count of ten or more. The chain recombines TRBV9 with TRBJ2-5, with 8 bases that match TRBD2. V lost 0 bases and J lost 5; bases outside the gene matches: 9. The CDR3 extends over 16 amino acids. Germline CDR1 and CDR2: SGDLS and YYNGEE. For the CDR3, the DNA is TGTGCCAGCAGCGTAGGTTTCGGCGGGGGGAGCGAGACCCAGTACTTC. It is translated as CASSVGFGGGSETQYF.

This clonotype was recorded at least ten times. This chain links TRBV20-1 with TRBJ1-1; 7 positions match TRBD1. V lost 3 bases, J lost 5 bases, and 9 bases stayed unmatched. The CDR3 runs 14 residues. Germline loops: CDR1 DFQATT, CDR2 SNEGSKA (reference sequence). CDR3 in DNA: TGCAGTGCTAGGACCAGGGGGAAAAAGACTGAAGCTTTCTTT. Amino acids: CSARTRGKKTEAFF.

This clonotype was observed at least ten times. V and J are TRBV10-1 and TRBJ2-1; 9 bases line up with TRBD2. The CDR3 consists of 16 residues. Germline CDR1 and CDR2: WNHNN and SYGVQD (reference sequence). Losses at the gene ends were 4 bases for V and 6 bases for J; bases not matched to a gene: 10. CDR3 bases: TGCGCCAGCAGTGGACGCGGGGGGGCCCGGGGCAATGAGCAGTTCTTC. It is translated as CASSGRGGARGNEQFF.

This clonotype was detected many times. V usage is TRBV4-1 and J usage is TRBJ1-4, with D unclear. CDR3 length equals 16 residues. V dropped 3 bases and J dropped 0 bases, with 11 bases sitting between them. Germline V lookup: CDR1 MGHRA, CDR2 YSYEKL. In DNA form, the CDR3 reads TGCGCCAGCAGCCAGCGTGACACAGCAACTAATGAAAAACTGTTTTTT. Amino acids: CASSQRDTATNEKLFF.

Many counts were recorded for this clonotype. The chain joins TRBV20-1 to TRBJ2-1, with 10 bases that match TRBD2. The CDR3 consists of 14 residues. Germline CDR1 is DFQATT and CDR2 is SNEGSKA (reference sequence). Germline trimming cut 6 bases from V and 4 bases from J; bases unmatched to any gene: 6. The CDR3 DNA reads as TGCAGTGCCCGGACTAGCGGTAAATACAATGAGCAGTTCTTC. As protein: CSARTSGKYNEQFF.

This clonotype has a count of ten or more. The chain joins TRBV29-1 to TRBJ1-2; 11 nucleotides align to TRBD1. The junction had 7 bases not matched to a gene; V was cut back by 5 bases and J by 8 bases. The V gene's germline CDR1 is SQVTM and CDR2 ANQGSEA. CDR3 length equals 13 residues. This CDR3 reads CSVRGQGVPGYTF. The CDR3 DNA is TGCAGCGTTAGGGGACAGGGGGTGCCCGGCTACACCTTC.

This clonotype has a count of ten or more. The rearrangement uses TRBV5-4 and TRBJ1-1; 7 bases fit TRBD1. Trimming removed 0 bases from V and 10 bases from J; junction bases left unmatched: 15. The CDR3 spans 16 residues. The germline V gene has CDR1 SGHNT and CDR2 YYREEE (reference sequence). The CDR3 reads CASSLANSGDPGGAFF. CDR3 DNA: TGTGCCAGCAGCTTGGCGAATTCCGGTGACCCAGGGGGAGCTTTCTTT.

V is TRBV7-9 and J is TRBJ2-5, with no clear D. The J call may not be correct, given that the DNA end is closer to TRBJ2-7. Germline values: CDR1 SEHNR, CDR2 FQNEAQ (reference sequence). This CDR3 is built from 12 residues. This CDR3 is CASSLESAEQYF. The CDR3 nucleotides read TGTGCCAGCAGCTTAGAATCAGCCGAGCAGTACTTC.